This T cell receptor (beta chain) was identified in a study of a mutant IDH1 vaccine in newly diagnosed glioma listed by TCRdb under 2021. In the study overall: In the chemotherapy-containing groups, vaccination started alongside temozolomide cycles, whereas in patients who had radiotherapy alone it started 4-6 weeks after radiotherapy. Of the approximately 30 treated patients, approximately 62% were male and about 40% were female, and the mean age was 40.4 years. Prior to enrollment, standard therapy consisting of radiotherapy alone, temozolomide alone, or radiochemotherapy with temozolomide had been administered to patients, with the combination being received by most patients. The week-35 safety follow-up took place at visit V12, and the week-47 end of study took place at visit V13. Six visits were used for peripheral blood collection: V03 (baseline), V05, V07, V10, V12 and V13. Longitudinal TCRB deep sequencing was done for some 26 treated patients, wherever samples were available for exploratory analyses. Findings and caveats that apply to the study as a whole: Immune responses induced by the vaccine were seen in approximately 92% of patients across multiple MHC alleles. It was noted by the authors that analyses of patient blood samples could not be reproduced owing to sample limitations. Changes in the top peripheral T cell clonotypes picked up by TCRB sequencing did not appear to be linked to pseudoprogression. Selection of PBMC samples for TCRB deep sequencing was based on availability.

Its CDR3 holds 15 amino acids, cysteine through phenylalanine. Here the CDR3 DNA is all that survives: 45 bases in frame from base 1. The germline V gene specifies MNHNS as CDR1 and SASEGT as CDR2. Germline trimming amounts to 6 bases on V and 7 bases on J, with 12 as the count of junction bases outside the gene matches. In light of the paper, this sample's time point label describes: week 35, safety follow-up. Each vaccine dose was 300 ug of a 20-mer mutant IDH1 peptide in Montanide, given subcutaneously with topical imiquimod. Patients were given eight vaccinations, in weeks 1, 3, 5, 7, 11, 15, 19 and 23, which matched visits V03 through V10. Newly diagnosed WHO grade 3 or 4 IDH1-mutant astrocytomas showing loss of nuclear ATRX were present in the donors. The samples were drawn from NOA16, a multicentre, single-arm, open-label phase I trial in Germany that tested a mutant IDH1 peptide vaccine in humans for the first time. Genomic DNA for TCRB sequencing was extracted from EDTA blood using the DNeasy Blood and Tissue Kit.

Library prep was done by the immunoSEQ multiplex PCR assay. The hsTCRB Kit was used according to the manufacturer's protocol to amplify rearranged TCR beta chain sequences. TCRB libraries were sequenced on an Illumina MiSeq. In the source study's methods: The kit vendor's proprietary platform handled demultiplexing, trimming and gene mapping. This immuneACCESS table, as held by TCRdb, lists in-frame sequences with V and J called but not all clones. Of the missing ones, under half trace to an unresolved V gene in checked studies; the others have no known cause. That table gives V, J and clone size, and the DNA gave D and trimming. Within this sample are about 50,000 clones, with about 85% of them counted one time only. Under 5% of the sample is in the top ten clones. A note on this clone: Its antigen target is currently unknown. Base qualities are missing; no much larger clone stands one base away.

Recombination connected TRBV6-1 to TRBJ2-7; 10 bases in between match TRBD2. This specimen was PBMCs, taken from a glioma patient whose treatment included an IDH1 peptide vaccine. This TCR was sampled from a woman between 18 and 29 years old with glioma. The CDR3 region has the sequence CASRELAGMRGEQYF. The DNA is TGTGCCAGCAGAGAACTAGCGGGAATGAGGGGGGAGCAGTACTTC.